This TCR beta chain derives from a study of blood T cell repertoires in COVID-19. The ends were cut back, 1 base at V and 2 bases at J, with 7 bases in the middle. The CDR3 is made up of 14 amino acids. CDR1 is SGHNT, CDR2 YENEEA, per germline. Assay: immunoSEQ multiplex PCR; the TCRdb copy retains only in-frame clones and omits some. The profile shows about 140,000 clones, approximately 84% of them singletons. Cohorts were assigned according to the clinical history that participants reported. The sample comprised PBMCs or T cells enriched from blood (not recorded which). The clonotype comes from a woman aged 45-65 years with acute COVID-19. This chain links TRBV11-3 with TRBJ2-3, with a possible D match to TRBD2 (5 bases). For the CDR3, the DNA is TGTGCCAGCAGCTTAGGCCGGGACACAGATACGCAGTATTTT. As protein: CASSLGRDTDTQYF.